The rows below give T cell receptor beta chains drawn from one sample of a study of blood T cell repertoires in COVID-19. Assay used: immunoSEQ multiplex PCR; TCRdb lists only in-frame clones, some missing. This table holds roughly 300,000 clones, 84% found once. Sample: peripheral blood. Receptors originate from a human donor with COVID-19, enrolled during active disease. The donor label of this sample is uncertain. Each CDR3 is given with its conserved first and last residue. D genes are given only for firm matches. Some rows mark clone size as missing; the rest say once, few, many or name a class of expanded clone.

clone_size	j_call	v_call	d_call	cdr3_nt	cdr3_aa
.	TRBJ1-1	TRBV5-6	.	TGTGCCAGCAGCAAAACAGAGAACACTGAAGCTTTCTTT	CASSKTENTEAFF
.	TRBJ2-1	TRBV5-1	.	TGCGCCAGCAGCTTTTCGGGGTCCAGCTCCTACAATGAGCAGTTCTTC	CASSFSGSSSYNEQFF
few	TRBJ1-2	TRBV4-1	.	TGCGCCAGCAGCCATGGTCGGACAGCTAACTATGGCTACACCTTC	CASSHGRTANYGYTF
.	TRBJ1-1	TRBV2	.	TGTGCCAGCGGACCCCTGTTTGAGTACAGGATTGAAGCTTTCTTT	CASGPLFEYRIEAFF
.	TRBJ2-3	TRBV11-3	TRBD1	TGTGCCAGCAGCCGTCGGACAGGGGGCACAGATACGCAGTATTTT	CASSRRTGGTDTQYF
few	TRBJ1-4	TRBV15	TRBD1	TGTGCCACCAGCAGAGATCAAGGGGGCACTAATGAAAAACTGTTTTTT	CATSRDQGGTNEKLFF
.	TRBJ2-3	TRBV19	.	TGTGCCAGTAGTAACCTCTACCTCGACTCCCCGGGAGATACGCAGTATTTT	CASSNLYLDSPGDTQYF
.	TRBJ2-1	TRBV7-2	TRBD2	TGTGCCAGCAGCGGACGGACTAGCGGGGTCAATGAGCAGTTCTTC	CASSGRTSGVNEQFF
once	TRBJ2-3	TRBV27	.	TGTGCCAGCAGTAGGGCGGGTTCGACAGATACGCAGTATTTT	CASSRAGSTDTQYF
.	TRBJ2-5	TRBV19	TRBD2	TGTGCCAGTAGTTCGAGCGGGAGTGGGGAGACCCAGTACTTC	CASSSSGSGETQYF
once	TRBJ1-2	TRBV28	.	TGTGCCAGCAGCTCCCCGACAGGCTATGGCTACACCTTC	CASSSPTGYGYTF
.	TRBJ2-7	TRBV18	TRBD1	TGTGCCAGCTCACCCGGGACAGGGAACTACGAGCAGTACTTC	CASSPGTGNYEQYF
.	TRBJ1-1	TRBV5-5	TRBD1	TGTGCCAGCAGCTCTCGGGGACAGATTATGAACACTGAAGCTTTCTTT	CASSSRGQIMNTEAFF
.	TRBJ1-3	TRBV19	.	TGTGCCAGTAAGTCAGGTAGCTCTGGAAACACCATATATTTT	CASKSGSSGNTIYF
.	TRBJ1-1	TRBV15	.	TGTGCCACCAGCAGAGGTTTCGGGGAGGGGTCTTCCACTGAAGCTTTCTTT	CATSRGFGEGSSTEAFF
few	TRBJ2-3	TRBV11-2	.	TGTGCCAGCAGAATAGAGGCAGATACGCAGTATTTT	CASRIEADTQYF
.	TRBJ2-6	TRBV7-3	TRBD1	TGTGCCAGCAGTCCCCAGCCGAGACAGGGGAGCTCTGGGGCCAACGTCCTGACTTTC	CASSPQPRQGSSGANVLTF
once	TRBJ2-1	TRBV9	TRBD2	TGTGCCAGCAGCGTAGCTGGCGGGAGGAGCAATGAGCAGTTCTTC	CASSVAGGRSNEQFF
.	TRBJ2-4	TRBV6-1	TRBD2	TGTGCCAGCAGTGAAGGGGGGAGGGCAAACATTCAGTACTTC	CASSEGGRANIQYF
.	TRBJ2-1	TRBV2	.	TGTGCCAGCAGTGAAGGGAGCGCCTACAATGAGCAGTTCTTC	CASSEGSAYNEQFF
.	TRBJ1-2	TRBV20-1	.	TGCAGTGCTAACCAGGGCTACACCTTC	CSANQGYTF
.	TRBJ2-7	TRBV28	.	TGTGCCACCTCCGGCTCCTACGAGCAGTACTTC	CATSGSYEQYF
.	TRBJ2-5	TRBV11-2	TRBD2	TGTGCCAGCATCAGGACTAGCGGGTCTGAGACCCAGTACTTC	CASIRTSGSETQYF
.	TRBJ2-7	TRBV5-4	TRBD1	TGTGCCAGCAGCCCGGAAGATTTAGGACAGGAGCCCTACGAGCAGTACTTC	CASSPEDLGQEPYEQYF
.	TRBJ2-7	TRBV19	TRBD2	TGTGCCAGTAGTATAACGGAGCCAGCGGGAGGTTTCGCCTACGAGCAGTACTTC	CASSITEPAGGFAYEQYF
few	TRBJ2-2	TRBV25-1	TRBD2	TGTGCCAGCAAGCCGGGAGGAAAGAACACCGGGGAGCTGTTTTTT	CASKPGGKNTGELFF
.	TRBJ2-1	TRBV6-2/TRBV6-3	.	TGTGCCAGCAGTCACCCTGGGCTAGCAAGCTCCTACAATGAGCAGTTCTTC	CASSHPGLASSYNEQFF
.	TRBJ1-1	TRBV9	.	TGTGCCAGCAGCGTAGGCCCGGTGAACACTGAAGCTTTCTTT	CASSVGPVNTEAFF
few	TRBJ1-2	TRBV28	.	TGTGCCAGCAGAAAGAACCAGGGGCGGTCTGATGGCTACACCTTC	CASRKNQGRSDGYTF
.	TRBJ1-6	TRBV21-1	.	TGTGCCAGCAGCAAAGCAGATTACGGGGGGGGCCCTAATTCACCCCTCCACTTT	CASSKADYGGGPNSPLHF
.	TRBJ2-5	TRBV7-2	.	TGTGCCAGCAGCTTTACAGGTCTAGAGACCCAGTACTTC	CASSFTGLETQYF
.	TRBJ1-1	TRBV19	.	TGTGCCAGTAGTTTAAGAGAGAACACTGAAGCTTTCTTT	CASSLRENTEAFF
.	TRBJ2-3	TRBV27	.	TGTGCCAGCAGTTTAAATGTCGGGAGAGGCACGCAGTATTTT	CASSLNVGRGTQYF
.	TRBJ2-7	TRBV18	TRBD2	TGTGCCAGCTCACCGACAGCAGGCGGTGCGGGAGGGCCTGTCGAGCAGTACTTC	CASSPTAGGAGGPVEQYF
.	TRBJ1-5	TRBV2	TRBD1	TGTGTAAAACAGGGGGGGGCCAATCAGCCCCAGCATTTT	CVKQGGANQPQHF
.	TRBJ1-3	TRBV4-3	TRBD1	TGCGCCAGCAGCCAAGAAAGGGGGCAATCAGGAAACACCATATATTTT	CASSQERGQSGNTIYF
.	TRBJ1-1	TRBV6-6	TRBD1	TGTGCCAGCAGTCACAGACAGGGACTGAACACTGAAGCTTTCTTT	CASSHRQGLNTEAFF
.	TRBJ1-1	TRBV3-1/TRBV3-2	.	TGTGCCAGCAGCGGGAACAGGGAGGGAGCTTTCTTT	CASSGNREGAFF
.	TRBJ1-1	TRBV4-3	.	TGCGCCAGCAGCCAAGATTGGACGGAGGCCGGGGAGACTGAAGCTTTCTTT	CASSQDWTEAGETEAFF
.	TRBJ2-7	TRBV7-9	TRBD2	TGTGCCAGCAGCTCACCGACTAGCGGGACATACGAGCAGTACTTC	CASSSPTSGTYEQYF
.	TRBJ2-2	TRBV11-1	.	TGTGCCAGCAGCTCGATTAGAAACACCGGGGAGCTGTTTTTT	CASSSIRNTGELFF
.	TRBJ2-7	TRBV27	TRBD2	TGTGCCAGCGGGGAGACTAGCGGGATGGACGAGCAGTACTTC	CASGETSGMDEQYF
.	TRBJ2-6	TRBV19	.	TGTGCCAGTAGAGAGGGGACAATAAGCTCTGGGGCCAACGTCCTGACTTTC	CASREGTISSGANVLTF
.	TRBJ1-3	TRBV28	.	TGTGCCAGCAGTTTGTCCGCCGTCGGGTTAAACACCATATATTTT	CASSLSAVGLNTIYF
.	TRBJ2-1	TRBV7-2	.	TGTGCCAGCAGCCCGACTAGGAATGAGCAGTTCTTC	CASSPTRNEQFF
.	TRBJ2-7	TRBV20-1	TRBD2	TGCAGTGCTAGTGGTTCTAGCGGGAGGGACGAGCAGTACTTC	CSASGSSGRDEQYF
.	TRBJ1-5	TRBV19	TRBD1	TGTGCCAGTTCCGGGACAGGGGTTCAGCCCCAGCATTTT	CASSGTGVQPQHF
once	TRBJ2-2	TRBV6-1	.	TGTGCCAGCAGTGAACGACCGACGGGTACCGGGGAGCTGTTTTTT	CASSERPTGTGELFF
few	TRBJ1-3	TRBV29-1	.	TGCAGCGTCTCCGACCCATTACGAGACAGCTCTGGAAACACCATATATTTT	CSVSDPLRDSSGNTIYF
few	TRBJ1-3	TRBV28	.	TGTGCCAGCAGTCCCCCGGGCAGGGCAGGAAACACCATATATTTT	CASSPPGRAGNTIYF
.	TRBJ2-7	TRBV11-2	TRBD1	TGTGCCAGCAGCTTGGGGACAGGGGCGTACGAGCAGTACTTC	CASSLGTGAYEQYF
.	TRBJ1-2	TRBV6-5	.	TGTGCCAGCAGCCCGGACGGGATGGACTATGGCTACACCTTC	CASSPDGMDYGYTF
.	TRBJ2-7	TRBV15	TRBD1	TGTGCCACCAGCAGAGATAGGGGACAGGGAAAGGGGTACGAGCAGTACTTC	CATSRDRGQGKGYEQYF
.	TRBJ2-1	TRBV18	.	TGTGCCAGCTCATTCGACAATGAGCAGTTCTTC	CASSFDNEQFF
.	TRBJ1-5	TRBV28	.	TGTGCCAGCATCATGCAGGCAGGGTCTCAGCCCCAGCATTTT	CASIMQAGSQPQHF
once	TRBJ1-1	TRBV9	.	TGTGCCAGCAGCGGGGAGTGGACTGAAGCTTTCTTT	CASSGEWTEAFF
.	TRBJ1-5	TRBV6-2/TRBV6-3	.	TGTGCCAGCAGTCCCGATAACAGGCAGCCCCAGCATTTT	CASSPDNRQPQHF
.	TRBJ2-7	TRBV29-1	TRBD2	TGCAGCGTTGGAGCTAGCGGGGACCTTGGCGAGCAGTACTTC	CSVGASGDLGEQYF
.	TRBJ1-1	TRBV18	.	TGTGCCAGCTCACCATTTCAGGGGGAAGCTTTCTTT	CASSPFQGEAFF